This TCR beta chain was sequenced for a study of blood T cells in healthy people across ages. Study results and caveats: Greater diversity and more naive CD4+ cells were seen in long-lived donors than in aged donors.

A second PCR, run for about 7 to 11 cycles, used a sample-barcoded 5' primer plus a J-beta primer mix. TCRdb reprocessed the 5' RACE reads with MiXCR, giving one entry per CDR3 protein. The sample holds 1.5 million to 2 million distinct CDR3 sequences, around half seen once. V lost 3 bases to trimming and J lost 4 bases, with 10 bases between them. Germline CDR1 is ENHRY and CDR2 is SYGVKD. The CDR3 totals 14 residues. Turning to this clonotype: What it binds is not known.

Sample donors were healthy Caucasian individuals that came from Russia, aged roughly 6 to 95. Per sample, a minimum of 6.5 million PBMCs were isolated. The sequencing input was blood. This rearrangement joins TRBV10-3 to TRBJ2-1; D remains unclear. This sequence was found in a woman aged 40 to 50 in good health. CDR3 residues: CAISETTPYNEQFF. CDR3 nucleotide sequence: TGTGCCATCAGTGAAACCACCCCTTACAATGAGCAGTTCTTC.